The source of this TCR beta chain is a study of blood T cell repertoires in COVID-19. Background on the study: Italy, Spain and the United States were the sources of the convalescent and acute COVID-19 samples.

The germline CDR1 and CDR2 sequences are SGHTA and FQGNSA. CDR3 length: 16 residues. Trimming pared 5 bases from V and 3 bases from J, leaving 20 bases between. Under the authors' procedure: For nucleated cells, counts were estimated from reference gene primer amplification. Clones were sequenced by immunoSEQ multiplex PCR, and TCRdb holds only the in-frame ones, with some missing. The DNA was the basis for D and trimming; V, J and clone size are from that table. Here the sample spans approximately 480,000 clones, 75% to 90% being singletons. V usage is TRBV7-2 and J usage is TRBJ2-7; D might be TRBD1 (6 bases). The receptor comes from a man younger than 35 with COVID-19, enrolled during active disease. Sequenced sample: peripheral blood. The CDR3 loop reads CASSLPRGGNFYEQYF. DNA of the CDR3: TGTGCCAGCAGCCTTCCCAGGGGCGGAAATTTCTACGAGCAGTACTTC.